A selection of T cell receptor beta chains follows, all from one sample in a study of T cell repertoires in cytomegalovirus infection. TCRdb re-analysed the reads in MiXCR, keeping a single row per CDR3 protein. The sample records around 740,000 distinct CDR3 sequences, 35% being singletons. The sequencing sample was made of PBMCs. The receptors come from a human donor in good health (CMV status not recorded). Some clones in this sample may be carry-over from other donors' samples. The CDR3 runs from the conserved cysteine through the conserved F or W. Each record gives: J gene, D gene, clone size, V gene, CDR3 protein, CDR3 DNA. The D gene is left open where the match is weak. The size of a clone is reported for some rows only, either as once, few or many, or as a class for expanded clones.

>TRBJ2-5|TRBD1|NA|TRBV24-1
CATSDRTGGKETQYF
TGTGCCACCAGTGATCGGACAGGGGGAAAAGAGACCCAGTACTTC
>TRBJ2-5|NA|NA|TRBV2
CASQRSEETQYF
TGTGCCAGCCAGCGGTCGGAAGAGACCCAGTACTTC
>TRBJ2-5|TRBD2|few|TRBV7-6
CASSLAAGGKTQYF
TGTGCCAGCAGCTTAGCAGCGGGGGGGAAGACCCAGTACTTC
>TRBJ2-1|TRBD2|many|TRBV7-2
CASGSPLEKYLAGGYNEQFF
TGTGCCAGCGGATCTCCCCTAGAAAAATATCTAGCGGGGGGGTACAATGAGCAGTTCTTC
>TRBJ2-5|TRBD1|NA|TRBV15
CATSVTRDRQETQYF
TGTGCCACCAGCGTAACCCGGGACAGACAAGAGACCCAGTACTTC
>TRBJ1-1|TRBD1|NA|TRBV7-2
CASSFRGDLGTEAFF
TGTGCCAGCAGCTTCAGGGGGGACTTGGGCACTGAAGCTTTCTTT
>TRBJ2-5|TRBD2|few|TRBV27
CASSPASGVGGTQYF
TGTGCCAGCAGTCCCGCTAGCGGGGTGGGCGGGACCCAGTACTTC
>TRBJ2-1|TRBD2|NA|TRBV12-3/TRBV12-4
CASSWTSGRLGYNEQFF
TGTGCCAGCAGCTGGACTAGCGGGAGATTGGGGTACAATGAGCAGTTCTTC
>TRBJ2-7|NA|few|TRBV7-6
CASGPVLSSYEQYF
TGTGCCAGTGGACCGGTCCTAAGCTCCTACGAGCAGTACTTC
>TRBJ2-3|TRBD2|many|TRBV7-2
CASSLLAGANADTQYF
TGTGCCAGCAGCTTATTAGCGGGAGCCAACGCAGATACGCAGTATTTT
>TRBJ1-6|NA|once|TRBV5-1
CASSLEVLKNSPLHF
TGCGCCAGCAGCTTGGAGGTCCTCAAGAATTCACCCCTCCACTTT
>TRBJ2-3|TRBD1|NA|TRBV4-2
CASSQARGGQGVYTQYF
TGTGCCAGCAGCCAAGCCCGAGGGGGACAGGGCGTGTATACGCAGTATTTT
>TRBJ1-1|NA|NA|TRBV19
CATAAPNTEAFF
TGTGCCACTGCCGCCCCGAACACTGAAGCTTTCTTT
>TRBJ2-7|TRBD1|NA|TRBV5-5
CASRRSLDRFYEQYF
TGTGCCAGCCGCCGTTCCTTGGACAGGTTCTACGAGCAGTACTTC
>TRBJ1-2|TRBD1|few|TRBV25-1
CASSEQPGQGARSYGSTF
TGTGCCAGCAGTGAACAGCCGGGACAGGGGGCCAGGAGCTATGGCTCCACCTTC
>TRBJ1-1|TRBD1|NA|TRBV12-3/TRBV12-4
CASSFPPGTGREAFF
TGTGCCAGCAGTTTCCCCCCAGGGACAGGGCGTGAAGCTTTCTTT
>TRBJ2-7|NA|few|TRBV24-1
CATSDSNEQYF
TGTGCCACCAGTGATTCTAACGAGCAGTACTTC